One and the same sample provided the 20 T cell receptor beta chains below, sequenced in a study of radiotherapy plus CTLA-4 blockade in lung cancer. Data came from immunoSEQ multiplex PCR; TCRdb stores just in-frame clones and leaves some out. The sample contains 95,000 to 150,000 clones, around 90% of which appear only once. Material: peripheral blood, obtained from a patient treated with radiotherapy plus ipilimumab. All receptors come from a human donor with non-small cell lung cancer that progressed on radiotherapy plus ipilimumab.

The gene calls are TRBV10-1 and TRBJ2-2; D is possibly TRBD2 (5 bases). CDR3 size: 15 residues. V shed 5 bases and J shed 5 bases, with 15 bases lying between them. The V gene's germline CDR1 is WNHNN and CDR2 SYGVQD (reference sequence). CDR3 in amino acids: CASSPSLGETGELFF. The CDR3 nucleotides read TGCGCCAGCAGTCCATCTCTTGGGGAGACCGGGGAGCTGTTTTTT.

CDR3 loop: CASSPPGIKTWMNTEAFF. In nucleotides, the CDR3 is TGTGCCAGCAGCCCCCCCGGGATAAAGACATGGATGAACACTGAAGCTTTCTTT. The V gene is TRBV14, the J gene TRBJ1-1; no definite D call. The CDR3 totals 18 residues. The V gene's germline CDR1 is SGHDN and CDR2 FVKESK. V lost 4 bases and J 0 bases, leaving 21 bases between the germline ends.

The chain combines TRBV11-2 with TRBJ2-5; 13 positions match TRBD2. Germline V CDR1 and CDR2: SGHAT, FQNNGV. Trimming took 4 bases from V and 5 from J; bases not matched to a gene: 7. The CDR3 extends over 16 amino acids. The CDR3 reads CASSYRTSGSRETQYF. In DNA, the CDR3 is TGTGCCAGCAGCTACCGGACTAGCGGGAGCAGGGAGACCCAGTACTTC.

V usage is TRBV10-1 and J usage is TRBJ2-5, with D hard to call. Trimming took 4 bases from V and 1 from J, leaving 7 bases between them. CDR3 length: 13 amino acids. Per germline, CDR1 WNHNN and CDR2 SYGVQD (reference sequence). The CDR3 spells CASSVSPQETQYF. In nucleotides, the CDR3 is TGCGCCAGCAGTGTTTCTCCCCAAGAGACCCAGTACTTC.

The CDR3 DNA follows: TGCGCCAGCAGCTTGGCCGCGTACGGCTCCTACGAGCAGTACTTC. Translating gives CASSLAAYGSYEQYF. V and J are TRBV5-1 and TRBJ2-7; D uncertain. Trimming stripped 0 bases from V and 0 bases from J, with 10 bases between. Germline loops: CDR1 SGHRS, CDR2 YFSETQ. The CDR3 totals 15 residues.

The chain employs TRBV2 and TRBJ2-1, with 11 nucleotides matching TRBD2. Germline CDR1 is SNHLY and CDR2 is FYNNEI. The CDR3 sequence is 17 residues long. The V and J ends lost 1 base and 7 bases, in that order; junction bases with no gene match: 9. The CDR3 DNA reads TGTGCCAGCAGTGAAGTCCTGCTAGCGGGAGGTCTAAATGAGCAGTTCTTC. Translation gives CASSEVLLAGGLNEQFF.

This sequence joins TRBV5-1 and TRBJ2-2; TRBD1 agrees at 7 bases. J lost 6 bases, V lost 1 base, and 6 bases had no gene match. The CDR3 has 15 amino acids. CDR1 and CDR2 (germline): SGHRS, YFSETQ. CDR3 coding DNA: TGCGCCAGCAGCTTGCTAGGACAGGCGCCCGGGGAGCTGTTTTTT. It specifies CASSLLGQAPGELFF.

The V call is TRBV6-1, the J call TRBJ2-2; 8 positions match TRBD1. V gave up 7 bases and J gave up 5 bases; unmatched junction bases: 6. From germline, CDR1 is MNHNS and CDR2 SASEGT. The CDR3 is 14 residues long. CDR3 in amino acids: CASMTGVATGELFF. The CDR3 DNA reads TGTGCCAGCATGACAGGGGTTGCGACCGGGGAGCTGTTTTTT.

The chain links TRBV11-3 to TRBJ1-4; D is ambiguous. CDR1 SGHNT and CDR2 YENEEA come from the germline V gene. The CDR3 length is 16 residues. The V and J ends lost 5 bases and 0 bases respectively, with 13 bases between them. DNA for the CDR3: TGTGCCAGCAGCGAGAACCTGCGGGCAACTAATGAAAAACTGTTTTTT. It specifies CASSENLRATNEKLFF.

The chain combines TRBV7-6 with TRBJ2-5, with D tentatively TRBD1 (7 bases). CDR1 and CDR2 (germline): SGHVS, FNYEAQ. The length of the CDR3 is 14 residues. V was pared by 4 bases and J by 5 bases, with 14 bases between. The CDR3: CASSSHAGGETQYF. The CDR3 DNA follows: TGTGCCAGCAGCTCCCATGCAGGGGGGGAGACCCAGTACTTC.

This chain uses TRBV7-2 with TRBJ1-1, with unresolved D. This CDR3 region has 13 residues. Between the trimmed V and J ends, which lost 4 bases and 4 bases, there was a span of 10 bases. Germline CDR1 and CDR2: SGHTA and FQGNSA. CDR3 sequence reads: CASSSAWGTEAFF. The CDR3 DNA reads TGTGCCAGCAGCTCTGCTTGGGGCACTGAAGCTTTCTTT.

This rearrangement joins TRBV20-1 to TRBJ1-2; no reliable D call. Deletions cut 4 bases from V and 8 bases from J, with 8 bases between. The CDR3 has 10 residues. Per the germline V gene, CDR1 is DFQATT and CDR2 is SNEGSKA (reference sequence). The CDR3 loop is CSAKDDGYTF. The CDR3 DNA is TGCAGTGCTAAAGACGACGGCTACACCTTC.

V gene TRBV10-3 combines with J gene TRBJ2-1; 16 bases are a match to TRBD2. The CDR3 spans 18 residues. CDR1 ENHRY and CDR2 SYGVKD come from the germline V gene. Trimming took 8 bases from V and 4 from J; bases not matched to a gene: 11. CDR3 sequence: CAIGPGTSGRVGYNEQFF. Here the CDR3 DNA reads TGTGCCATCGGCCCCGGGACTAGCGGGAGGGTAGGGTACAATGAGCAGTTCTTC.

V is TRBV19 and J is TRBJ2-7; perhaps TRBD1 as D (6 bases). Germline values: CDR1 LNHDA, CDR2 SQIVND (reference sequence). V was clipped by 4 bases and J by 6 bases, with 22 bases between them. The CDR3 sequence is 16 residues long. The DNA for the CDR3 is TGTGCCAGTAGTAAAGGGGCTGGGACACTTTCCCCCGAGCAGTACTTC. Translating gives CASSKGAGTLSPEQYF. The variable domain in full, completed from reference TRBV19 and TRBJ2-7, reads DGGITQSPKYLFRKEGQNVTLSCEQNLNHDAMYWYRQDPGQGLRLIYYSQIVNDFQKGDIAEGYSVSREKKESFPLTVTSAQKNPTAFYLCASSKGAGTLSPEQYFGPGTRLTVT.

The chain has TRBV28 and TRBJ2-7, with 12 bases matching TRBD2. CDR3 length: 15 residues. Germline values: CDR1 MDHEN, CDR2 SYDVKM. The V gene end was trimmed by 7 bases and the J gene end by 1 base; junction bases not matched to a gene: 5. The CDR3 reads CASTETSGGSYEQYF. CDR3 nucleotide sequence: TGTGCCAGCACCGAGACTAGCGGGGGATCCTACGAGCAGTACTTC. Full variable domain (outside the CDR3, taken from reference TRBV28 and TRBJ2-7): DVKVTQSSRYLVKRTGEKVFLECVQDMDHENMFWYRQDPGLGLRLIYFSYDVKMKEKGDIPEGYSVSREKKERFSLILESASTNQTSMYLCASTETSGGSYEQYFGPGTRLTVT.

The chain joins TRBV11-3 to TRBJ2-3; 16 nucleotides match TRBD2. The CDR3 consists of 16 residues. Losses at the gene ends were 5 bases for V and 3 bases for J; bases not matched to a gene: 2. Germline V gives CDR1 SGHNT, CDR2 YENEEA. The CDR3 reads CASSPGLAGGTDTQYF. The CDR3 bases are TGTGCCAGCAGCCCGGGACTAGCGGGAGGGACAGATACGCAGTATTTT.

In DNA form, the CDR3 reads TGTGCCACCAGCAGAGTGGGGCTAGCGGGACCAGGCGACGAGCAGTACTTC. It encodes CATSRVGLAGPGDEQYF. The chain carries TRBV15 and TRBJ2-7, with 9 bases lining up with TRBD2. V shed 1 base and J 5 bases; nucleotides not matched to a gene: 12. Germline loops: CDR1 LNHNV, CDR2 YYDKDF (reference sequence). The CDR3 has 17 amino acids.

This chain links TRBV19 with TRBJ1-2, with D possibly TRBD1 on 6 matching bases. Trimming took 9 bases from V and 4 from J, leaving 18 bases between them. Germline V lookup: CDR1 LNHDA, CDR2 SQIVND (reference sequence). CDR3 length equals 14 residues. CDR3 residues: CASGQSLVLYGYTF. The CDR3 bases are TGTGCCAGCGGACAGTCCCTGGTCCTCTATGGCTACACCTTC.

The genes are TRBV11-3 and TRBJ2-1; D unclear. This CDR3 spans 15 amino acids. Germline V gives CDR1 SGHNT, CDR2 YENEEA. V was cut by 0 bases and J by 6 bases, with 12 bases left in between. The CDR3 DNA follows: TGTGCCAGCAGCTTAGATCCGACCCAGCGCAATGAGCAGTTCTTC. As protein: CASSLDPTQRNEQFF.

The J gene is TRBJ1-2, the V gene TRBV6-5; tentatively, D is TRBD1 (6 bases). CDR1 is MNHEY, CDR2 SVGAGI, per germline. The CDR3 extends over 14 amino acids. V was clipped by 6 bases and J by 0 bases, with 11 bases between them. CDR3 nucleotides: TGTGCCAGCAGCCGGACAGCAGCTAACTATGGCTACACCTTC. It codes for CASSRTAANYGYTF.